One sample yielded the 15 T cell receptor beta chains listed below, sequenced in a study of ipilimumab plus nivolumab after autologous stem cell transplantation. Clones were read by immunoSEQ multiplex PCR, and TCRdb kept only the in-frame ones, dropping some. The sample yields some 45,000 clones, approximately 90% seen once. The specimen comprised PBMCs, sampled in a trial of ipilimumab plus nivolumab as post-transplant consolidation. These receptors were obtained from a male donor with multiple myeloma.

V usage is TRBV2 and J usage is TRBJ2-5, with TRBD2 as a possible D gene (5 bases). V dropped 5 bases and J dropped 4 bases, with 8 bases sitting between them. CDR3 length: 12 amino acids. Germline assignment: CDR1 SNHLY and CDR2 FYNNEI. CDR3 coding DNA: TGTGCCAGCAGTCGGGAAGGAGAGACCCAGTACTTC. Encoded protein: CASSREGETQYF.

The rearrangement links TRBV30 to TRBJ1-4; the match to TRBD1 covers 7 bases. CDR1 is GTSNPN, CDR2 SVGIG, per germline (reference sequence). This CDR3 is built from 14 residues. The V gene end was trimmed by 1 base and the J gene end by 8 bases; junction bases not matched to a gene: 7. For the CDR3, the DNA is TGTGCCTGGAGTGGCAGGGGGGCGGGAGAAAAACTGTTTTTT. This codes for CAWSGRGAGEKLFF.

The CDR3 nucleotides read TGTGCCAGTTCCTACGGGACAGGTCACACCGGGGAGCTGTTTTTT. This sequence encodes CASSYGTGHTGELFF. This chain connects TRBV19 to TRBJ2-2; 8 bases line up with TRBD1. The CDR3 length is 15 residues. V shed 8 bases, J shed 3 bases, and the junction held 8 bases outside the gene matches. Germline CDR1 LNHDA, CDR2 SQIVND (reference sequence).

This clone was detected once. The rearrangement uses TRBV9 and TRBJ1-4; D is perhaps TRBD1 (5 bases). The V and J ends lost 4 bases and 0 bases respectively, with 10 bases between them. Germline V lookup: CDR1 SGDLS, CDR2 YYNGEE. The CDR3 contains 15 residues. The CDR3 DNA is TGTGCCAGCAGCCGGTCGGGGGCAACTAATGAAAAACTGTTTTTT. Residues: CASSRSGATNEKLFF.

This chain joins TRBV11-2 and TRBJ2-2; tentatively, D is TRBD2 (6 bases). Germline V gene data show CDR1 as SGHAT and CDR2 as FQNNGV. With 0 bases removed from V and 4 bases from J, the gap between germline ends came to 15 bases. The CDR3 sequence is 17 residues long. CDR3 in amino acids: CASSLDRDWAGTGELFF. The CDR3 DNA reads as TGTGCCAGCAGCTTAGACAGGGACTGGGCTGGCACCGGGGAGCTGTTTTTT.

The DNA of the CDR3 is TGTGCCAGCAGCTCTTCAGCGGGAAACACCATATATTTT. Encoded protein: CASSSSAGNTIYF. The gene calls are TRBV7-7 and TRBJ1-3; D is undetermined. Germline values: CDR1 SSHAT, CDR2 FNYEAQ (reference sequence). V lost 4 bases and J lost 4, with 8 bases in between. CDR3 length equals 13 residues.

The rearrangement joins TRBV5-6 to TRBJ2-2; TRBD1 might be the D (5 bases). Deletions cut 4 bases from V and 2 bases from J, with 15 bases between. This CDR3 contains 16 residues. Germline V CDR1 and CDR2: SGHDT, YYEEEE. The CDR3 loop reads CASSLLTDLNTGELFF. Written as DNA, the CDR3 is TGTGCCAGCAGCCTATTGACAGACTTAAACACCGGGGAGCTGTTTTTT.

V and J are TRBV19 and TRBJ2-5; possible D gene TRBD2, 6 bases. The CDR3 length is 14 residues. V lost 3 bases and J 2 bases, leaving 10 bases between the germline ends. Germline V gene lookup returns CDR1 LNHDA and CDR2 SQIVND (reference sequence). DNA of the CDR3: TGTGCCAGTAGTATGTGGGACTCACAAGAGACCCAGTACTTC. This translates into CASSMWDSQETQYF.

The V gene is TRBV6-1, the J gene TRBJ2-7; no clear D. Germline CDR1 is MNHNS and CDR2 is SASEGT. The CDR3 contains 12 residues. V shed 1 base and J shed 7 bases, with 8 bases lying between them. The CDR3 region has the DNA TGTGCCAGCAGTGAAGAGGGTTTTGAGCAGTACTTC. Translation gives CASSEEGFEQYF.

This sequence joins TRBV6-6 and TRBJ2-7; D ambiguous. Germline values: CDR1 MNHNY, CDR2 SVGAGI (reference sequence). This CDR3 comprises 13 residues. V shed 4 bases and J shed 7 bases, with 14 bases lying between them. CDR3 region: CASSSGPRGEQYF. Here the CDR3 DNA reads TGTGCCAGCAGTTCCGGACCGCGTGGTGAGCAGTACTTC.

The chain combines TRBV7-2 with TRBJ2-7, with a weak D call TRBD2 (5 bases). CDR1 and CDR2 from the germline V gene are SGHTA and FQGNSA. Trimming pared 4 bases from V and 0 bases from J, leaving 10 bases between. The CDR3 totals 14 residues. The DNA of the CDR3 is TGTGCCAGCAGCTACATGAGGGCCTCCTACGAGCAGTACTTC. Translating gives CASSYMRASYEQYF.

V usage is TRBV6-1 and J usage is TRBJ2-7, with 7 nucleotides matching TRBD2. Germline V gene sequence: CDR1 MNHNS, CDR2 SASEGT. Losses at the gene ends were 7 bases for V and 4 bases for J; bases not matched to a gene: 10. The CDR3 sequence is 14 residues long. Here the CDR3 reads CASTDWGRGYEQYF. CDR3 in DNA: TGTGCCAGCACTGACTGGGGGAGGGGTTACGAGCAGTACTTC.

The chain has TRBV7-2 and TRBJ2-5, with 7 bases matching TRBD1. The J call is in doubt because the DNA end fits TRBJ2-7 better. Germline CDR1 is SGHTA and CDR2 is FQGNSA. The CDR3 is 14 residues long. CDR3 nucleotide sequence: TGTGCCAGCAGCCCGGACAGGATCTCCTACGAGCAGTACTTC. Amino acid sequence: CASSPDRISYEQYF.

J is TRBJ2-1 and V is TRBV7-9, with 7 bases identical to TRBD2. Germline lookup yields CDR1 SEHNR and CDR2 FQNEAQ (reference sequence). J was trimmed by 3 bases and V by 10 bases; bases with no gene match: 3. The CDR3 totals 12 residues. The CDR3 nucleotides are TGTGCCATCTCGGGGGGCTACAATGAGCAGTTCTTC. It encodes CAISGGYNEQFF.

The genes are TRBV28 and TRBJ2-1, with D maybe TRBD1 (5 bases). This CDR3 contains 20 residues. Germline CDR1 and CDR2: MDHEN and SYDVKM. Trimming removed 3 bases from V and 3 bases from J, with 27 bases in between. The CDR3 region has the DNA TGTGCCAGCAGTTTCCTCACCCTGACAGCAACCGTACCCGACTACAATGAGCAGTTCTTC. It is translated as CASSFLTLTATVPDYNEQFF.